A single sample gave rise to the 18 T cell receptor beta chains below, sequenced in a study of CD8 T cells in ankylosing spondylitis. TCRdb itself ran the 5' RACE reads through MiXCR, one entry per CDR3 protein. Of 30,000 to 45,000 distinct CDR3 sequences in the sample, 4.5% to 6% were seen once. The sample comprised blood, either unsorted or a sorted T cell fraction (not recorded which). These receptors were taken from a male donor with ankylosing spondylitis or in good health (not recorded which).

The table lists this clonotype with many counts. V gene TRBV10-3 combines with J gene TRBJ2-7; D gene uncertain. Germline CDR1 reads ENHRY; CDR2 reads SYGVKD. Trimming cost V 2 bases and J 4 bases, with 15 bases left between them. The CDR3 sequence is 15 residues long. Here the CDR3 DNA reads TGTGCCATCAGTGAGCAGGTTTATACCCTTTACGAGCAGTACTTC. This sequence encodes CAISEQVYTLYEQYF.

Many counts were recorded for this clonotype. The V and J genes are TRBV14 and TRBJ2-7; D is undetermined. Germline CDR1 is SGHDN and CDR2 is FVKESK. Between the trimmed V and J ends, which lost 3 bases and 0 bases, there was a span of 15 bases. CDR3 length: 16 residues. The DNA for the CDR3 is TGTGCCAGCAGCCACCTTGACTCCTACCTCTCCTACGAGCAGTACTTC. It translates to CASSHLDSYLSYEQYF.

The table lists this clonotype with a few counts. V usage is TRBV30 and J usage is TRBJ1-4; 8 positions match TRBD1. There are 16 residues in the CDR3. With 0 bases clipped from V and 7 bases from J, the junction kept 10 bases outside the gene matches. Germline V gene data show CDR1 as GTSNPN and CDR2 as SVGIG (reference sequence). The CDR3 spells CAWSVVFDRGGEKLFF. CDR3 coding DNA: TGTGCCTGGAGTGTAGTCTTCGACAGGGGCGGTGAAAAACTGTTTTTT.

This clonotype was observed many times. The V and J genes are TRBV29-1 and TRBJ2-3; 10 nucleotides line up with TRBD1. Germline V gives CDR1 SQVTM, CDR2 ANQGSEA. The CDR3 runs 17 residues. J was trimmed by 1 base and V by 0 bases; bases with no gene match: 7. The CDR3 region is CSVEDRDRGWGTDTQYF. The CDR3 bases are TGCAGCGTTGAAGACCGGGACAGGGGCTGGGGCACAGATACGCAGTATTTT.

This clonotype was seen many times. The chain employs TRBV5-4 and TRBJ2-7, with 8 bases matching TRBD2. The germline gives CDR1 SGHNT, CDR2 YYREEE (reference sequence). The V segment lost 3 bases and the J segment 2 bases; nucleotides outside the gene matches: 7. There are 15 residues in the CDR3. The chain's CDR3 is CASSWDRGGTYEQYF. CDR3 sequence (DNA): TGTGCCAGCAGCTGGGATCGCGGGGGGACCTACGAGCAGTACTTC.

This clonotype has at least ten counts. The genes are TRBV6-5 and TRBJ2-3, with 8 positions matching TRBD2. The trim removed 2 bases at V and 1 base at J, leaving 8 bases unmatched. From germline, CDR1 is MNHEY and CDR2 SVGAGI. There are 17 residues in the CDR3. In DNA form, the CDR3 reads TGTGCCAGCAGTTACGCGGTTGGGCGGGGGGGCACAGATACGCAGTATTTT. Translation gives CASSYAVGRGGTDTQYF.

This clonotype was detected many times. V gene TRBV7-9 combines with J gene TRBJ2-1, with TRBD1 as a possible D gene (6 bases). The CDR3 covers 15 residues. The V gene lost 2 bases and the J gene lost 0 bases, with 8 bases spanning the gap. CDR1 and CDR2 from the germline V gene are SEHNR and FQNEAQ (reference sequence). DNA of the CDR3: TGTGCCAGCAGCTTAACAGGGAGCTCCTACAATGAGCAGTTCTTC. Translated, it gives CASSLTGSSYNEQFF.

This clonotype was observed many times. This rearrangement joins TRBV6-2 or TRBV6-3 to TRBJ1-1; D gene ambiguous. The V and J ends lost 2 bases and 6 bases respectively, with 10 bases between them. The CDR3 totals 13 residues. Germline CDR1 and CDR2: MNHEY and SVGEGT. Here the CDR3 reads CASSYQLVAEAFF. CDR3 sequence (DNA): TGTGCCAGCAGTTACCAGCTCGTCGCTGAAGCTTTCTTT.

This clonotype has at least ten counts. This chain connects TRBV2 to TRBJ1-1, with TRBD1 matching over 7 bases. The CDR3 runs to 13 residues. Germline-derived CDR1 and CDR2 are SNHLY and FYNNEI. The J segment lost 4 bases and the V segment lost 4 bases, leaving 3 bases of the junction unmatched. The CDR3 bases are TGTGCCAGCAGTGGACAGGGCCCCACTGAAGCTTTCTTT. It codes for CASSGQGPTEAFF.

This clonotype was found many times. Here the CDR3 reads CASKEGNQPQHF. CDR3 DNA: TGTGCCAGCAAGGAGGGGAATCAGCCCCAGCATTTT. V and J are TRBV28 and TRBJ1-5; maybe TRBD1 (5 bases). Looked up from germline, CDR1 is MDHEN and CDR2 is SYDVKM. Trimming left V 7 bases short and J 4 bases short, with 8 bases between. The CDR3 is 12 residues long.

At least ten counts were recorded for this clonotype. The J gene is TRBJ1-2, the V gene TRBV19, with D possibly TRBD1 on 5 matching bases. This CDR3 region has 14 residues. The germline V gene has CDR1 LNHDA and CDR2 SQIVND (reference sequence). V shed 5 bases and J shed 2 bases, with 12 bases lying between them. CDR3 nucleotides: TGTGCCAGTAGTGTCACAGGCTTAAACTATGGCTACACCTTC. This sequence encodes CASSVTGLNYGYTF.

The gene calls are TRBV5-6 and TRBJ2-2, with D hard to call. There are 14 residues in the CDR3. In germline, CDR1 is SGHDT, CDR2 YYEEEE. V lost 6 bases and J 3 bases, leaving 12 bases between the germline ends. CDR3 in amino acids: CASTASMDTGELFF. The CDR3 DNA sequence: TGTGCCAGCACCGCGAGTATGGACACCGGGGAGCTGTTTTTT.

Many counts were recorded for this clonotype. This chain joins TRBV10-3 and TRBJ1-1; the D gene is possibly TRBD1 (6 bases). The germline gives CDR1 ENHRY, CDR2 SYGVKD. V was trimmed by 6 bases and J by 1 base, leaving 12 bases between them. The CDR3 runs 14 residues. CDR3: CAIRGTQKNTEAFF. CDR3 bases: TGTGCCATCAGGGGGACACAGAAGAACACTGAAGCTTTCTTT.

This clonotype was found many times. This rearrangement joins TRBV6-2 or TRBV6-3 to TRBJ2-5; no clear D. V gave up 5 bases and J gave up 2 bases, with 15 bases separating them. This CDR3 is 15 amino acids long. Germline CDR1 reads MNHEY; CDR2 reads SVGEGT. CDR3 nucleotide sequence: TGTGCCAGCAGTCCAACGCGGACGCTTCAAGAGACCCAGTACTTC. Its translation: CASSPTRTLQETQYF.

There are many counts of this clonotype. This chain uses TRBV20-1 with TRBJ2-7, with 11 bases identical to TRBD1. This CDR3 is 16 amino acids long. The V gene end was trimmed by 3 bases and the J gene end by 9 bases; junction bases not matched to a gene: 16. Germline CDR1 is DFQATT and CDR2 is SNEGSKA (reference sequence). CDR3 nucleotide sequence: TGCAGTGCTAGCGTACCGGACAGGGGGCGGGTTACCGGGCAGTACTTC. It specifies CSASVPDRGRVTGQYF.

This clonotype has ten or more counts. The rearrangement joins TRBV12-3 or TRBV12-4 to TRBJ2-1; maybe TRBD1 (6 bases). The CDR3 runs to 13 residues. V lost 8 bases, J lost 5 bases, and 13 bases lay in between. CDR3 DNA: TGTGCCAGCGGATGGGGGCTCGACAATGAGCAGTTCTTC. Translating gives CASGWGLDNEQFF.

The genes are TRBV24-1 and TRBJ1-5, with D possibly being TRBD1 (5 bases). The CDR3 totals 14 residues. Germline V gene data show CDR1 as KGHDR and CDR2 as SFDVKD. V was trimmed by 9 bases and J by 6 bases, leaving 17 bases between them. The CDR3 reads CATAGTGGSQPQHF. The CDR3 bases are TGTGCCACCGCCGGGACGGGGGGATCTCAGCCCCAGCATTTT.

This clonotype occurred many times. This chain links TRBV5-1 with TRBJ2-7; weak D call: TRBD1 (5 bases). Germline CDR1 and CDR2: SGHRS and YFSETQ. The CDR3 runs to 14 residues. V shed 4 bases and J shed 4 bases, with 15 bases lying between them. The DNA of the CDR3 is TGCGCCAGCAGCCCGCAGGGCCAACGATACGAGCAGTACTTC. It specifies CASSPQGQRYEQYF. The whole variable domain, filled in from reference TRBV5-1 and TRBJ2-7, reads KAGVTQTPRYLIKTRGQQVTLSCSPISGHRSVSWYQQTPGQGLQFLFEYFSETQRNKGNFPGRFSGRQFSNSRSEMNVSTLELGDSALYLCASSPQGQRYEQYFGPGTRLTVT.